Here is one T cell receptor (beta chain) with its context. Its antigen is as yet unknown. The method was immunoSEQ multiplex PCR; TCRdb's version includes in-frame clones alone and lacks a portion of them. Seen here are some 120,000 clones, about 90% observed once, and the top ten hold approximately 10%. The record originates from a study of T cell responses to AZD1222 COVID-19 vaccine. Germline CDR1 reads SGHNT; CDR2 reads YYREEE (reference sequence). The CDR3 has 13 amino acids. The J segment lost 5 bases and the V segment lost 6 bases, leaving 3 bases of the junction unmatched. Study-level results: As reported, nearly half of all spike-specific TCRs target variant regions that are unmutated.

The chain couples TRBV5-4 to TRBJ2-3; 10 positions agree with TRBD2. This receptor was taken from an adult in good health. The specimen comprised peripheral blood, sampled on day 0 of AZD1222 vaccination. The CDR3 bases are TGTGCCAGCAAACTAGCGGGGCAAGATACGCAGTATTTT. Amino acids: CASKLAGQDTQYF.